The present entry profiles one T cell receptor (beta chain) with its context. The method was immunoSEQ multiplex PCR; TCRdb's version includes in-frame clones alone and lacks a portion of them. Found here are roughly 67,000 clones, more than 95% of them singletons; the top ten hold over 0.15%. The germline CDR1 and CDR2 sequences are SGHRS and YFSETQ. The CDR3 totals 16 residues. The V gene end was trimmed by 0 bases and the J gene end by 7 bases; junction bases not matched to a gene: 9. The entry originates in a study of technical replicates of blood from a handful of donors. The sequencing sample was made of T cells isolated from PBMCs. This chain links TRBV5-1 with TRBJ2-7; 11 nucleotides align to TRBD2. This sequence originates from a human donor in good health. CDR3 region: CASSLEIAGGPWEQYF. CDR3 bases: TGCGCCAGCAGCTTGGAAATAGCGGGAGGGCCGTGGGAGCAGTACTTC. Together with reference TRBV5-1 and TRBJ2-7, the CDR3 gives the full variable domain: KAGVTQTPRYLIKTRGQQVTLSCSPISGHRSVSWYQQTPGQGLQFLFEYFSETQRNKGNFPGRFSGRQFSNSRSEMNVSTLELGDSALYLCASSLEIAGGPWEQYFGPGTRLTVT.